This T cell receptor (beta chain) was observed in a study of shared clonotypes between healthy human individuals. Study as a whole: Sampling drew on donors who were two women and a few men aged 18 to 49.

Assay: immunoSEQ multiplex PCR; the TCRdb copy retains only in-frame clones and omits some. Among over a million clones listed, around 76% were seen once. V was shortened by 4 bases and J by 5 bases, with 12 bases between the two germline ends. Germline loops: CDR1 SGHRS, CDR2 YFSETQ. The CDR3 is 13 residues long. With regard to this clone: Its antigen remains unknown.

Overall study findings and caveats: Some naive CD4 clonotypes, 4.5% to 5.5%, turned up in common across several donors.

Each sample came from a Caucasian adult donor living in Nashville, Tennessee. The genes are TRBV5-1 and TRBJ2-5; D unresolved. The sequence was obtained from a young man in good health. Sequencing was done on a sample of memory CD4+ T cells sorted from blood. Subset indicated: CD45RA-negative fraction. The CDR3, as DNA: TGCGCCAGCAGCACGAGATCTGAGGAGACCCAGTACTTC. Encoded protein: CASSTRSEETQYF.